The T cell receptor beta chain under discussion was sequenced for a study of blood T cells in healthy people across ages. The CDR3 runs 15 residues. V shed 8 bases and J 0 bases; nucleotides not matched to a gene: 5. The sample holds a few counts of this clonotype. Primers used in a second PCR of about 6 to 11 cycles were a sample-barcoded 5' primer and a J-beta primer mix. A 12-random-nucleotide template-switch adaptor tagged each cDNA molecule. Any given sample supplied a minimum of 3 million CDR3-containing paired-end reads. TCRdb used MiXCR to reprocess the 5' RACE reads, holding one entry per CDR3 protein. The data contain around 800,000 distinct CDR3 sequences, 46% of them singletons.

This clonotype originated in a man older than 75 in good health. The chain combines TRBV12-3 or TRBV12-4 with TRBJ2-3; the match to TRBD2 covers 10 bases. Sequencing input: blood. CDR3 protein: CASGLAGESTDTQYF. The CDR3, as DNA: TGTGCCAGCGGCCTAGCGGGGGAGAGCACAGATACGCAGTATTTT.